This entry features one T cell receptor beta chain sequence. The data belong to a study of blood T cell repertoires in COVID-19. Study summary: Collection of acute and convalescent COVID-19 samples took place in the United States, Italy and Spain. T cells, B-cell-depleted T cells, or PBMCs supplied cDNA or gDNA.

Between the trimmed V and J ends, which lost 2 bases and 5 bases, there was a span of 9 bases. The CDR3 totals 13 residues. Germline V gene data show CDR1 as KGHDR and CDR2 as SFDVKD. The repertoire was sequenced with immunoSEQ multiplex PCR; TCRdb's copy has only in-frame clones and lacks some. The profile shows over 300,000 clones, 85% of them singletons. Material: peripheral blood. The TCR comes from a human donor in a cohort sampled during active COVID-19. The chain is built from TRBV24-1 and TRBJ2-7; possibly TRBD1 for D (5 bases). The DNA for the CDR3 is TGTGCCACCAGTGATTATTCAGGGAACGAGCAGTACTTC. This sequence encodes CATSDYSGNEQYF.